A selection of T cell receptor beta chains follows, all from one sample in a study of response to subunit inactivated influenza vaccine. TCRdb reanalysed the RT-PCR reads using MiXCR and keeps one entry per CDR3 protein. The table includes around 760,000 distinct CDR3 sequences, more than 11% detected once. Sequences were derived from PBMCs from blood, sampled around 15 days before vaccination. The source of these receptors is a man between 45 and 60 years old who received an inactivated influenza vaccine. Each CDR3 is given with its conserved first and last residue. A D gene is named only where the DNA matches it firmly. Not all rows give a size; the values are once, few, many and, for expanded clones, a class.

d_call j_call clone_size v_call cdr3_nt cdr3_aa
NA TRBJ2-7 NA TRBV4-1 TGCGCCAGCAGCCATCCCAGCAGGAAAGTCCACGAGCGGTACTTC CASSHPSRKVHERYF
NA TRBJ2-7 few TRBV7-9 TGTGCCAGCACCGGATTCTACGAGCAGTACTTC CASTGFYEQYF
TRBD1 TRBJ2-7 few TRBV6-1 TGTGCCAGCAGTGTTGGGGACAGGGTCTCCTACGAGCAGTACTTC CASSVGDRVSYEQYF
TRBD2 TRBJ2-1 NA TRBV20-1 TGCAGTGCTAGAGCTTCGACTAGCGGGAGGGCCATAAATGAGCAGTTCTTC CSARASTSGRAINEQFF
TRBD2 TRBJ2-5 few TRBV5-1 TGCGCCAGCACCTATTCACCAGCGGGGGGCGGGGAGACCCAGTACTTC CASTYSPAGGGETQYF
NA TRBJ2-1 few TRBV7-9 TGTGCCAGCAGCCTCATCGGTAATACCTACAATGAGCAGTTCTTC CASSLIGNTYNEQFF
NA TRBJ2-7 NA TRBV11-2 TGTGCCAGCAGCCGAGTTACCCACGGGGCCGCCTACGAGCAGTACTTC CASSRVTHGAAYEQYF
NA TRBJ2-1 NA TRBV9 TGTGCCAGCAGCTTCGACCCGGGTTCCTACAATGAGCAGTTCTTC CASSFDPGSYNEQFF
TRBD2 TRBJ2-7 NA TRBV3-1 TGTGCCAGCAGCCAAGTTTTTGCTGAGTCTAGCGGGAGCGAGCAGTACTTC CASSQVFAESSGSEQYF
TRBD1 TRBJ1-5 many TRBV12-3/TRBV12-4 TGTGCCAGCAGTTTTGGACAGGGTCAGCCCCAGCATTTT CASSFGQGQPQHF
NA TRBJ1-2 NA TRBV7-2 TGTGCCAGTTCGGGGATGGATGGCTACACCTTC CASSGMDGYTF
TRBD2 TRBJ2-1 few TRBV5-1 TGCGCCAGCAGCTTGCAAGCGGGAGGTATTGATGAGCAGTTCTTC CASSLQAGGIDEQFF
NA TRBJ1-6 NA TRBV16 TGTGCCAGCAGCCGCACACCATTCCCCAGGGCTAATTCACCCCTCCACTTT CASSRTPFPRANSPLHF
NA TRBJ2-7 few TRBV7-9 TGTGCCAGCAGCCTGGAGAGGTACGAGCAGTACTTC CASSLERYEQYF
TRBD1 TRBJ1-2 NA TRBV4-2 TGTGCCAGCAGCCAAGATAAGGGGGCCTATGGCTACACCTTC CASSQDKGAYGYTF
NA TRBJ2-1 NA TRBV7-3 TGTGCCAGCAGTTCTCAACTGGGGTCTGAGCAGTTCTTC CASSSQLGSEQFF
TRBD2 TRBJ2-5 few TRBV7-9 TGTGCCAGCACCCATTCGCCCGGGGGGGAAGAGACCCAGTACTTC CASTHSPGGEETQYF
NA TRBJ2-2 NA TRBV10-1 TGCGCCAGCAGTGAGTCGGGCGGGGAGCTGTTTTTT CASSESGGELFF
NA TRBJ2-7 few TRBV3-1 TGTGCCAGCAGCCAGGACCCCGGGACATTCGGCGAGCAGTACTTC CASSQDPGTFGEQYF
TRBD2 TRBJ2-5 few TRBV20-1 TGCAGTGCCGAGACCGGGACTAGGATACCGGAGACCCAGTACTTC CSAETGTRIPETQYF
TRBD2 TRBJ2-1 few TRBV30 TGTGCCTGGAGTGGCACCGGCGGGAGGGACTACAATGAGCAGTTCTTC CAWSGTGGRDYNEQFF
NA TRBJ1-4 few TRBV28 TGTGCCAGCACCCAGGGAAATTTGGAAGAAAAACTGTTTTTT CASTQGNLEEKLFF
TRBD1 TRBJ2-7 few TRBV12-5 TGTGCTAGTGGTTCCACCGGGACAGGGGTACGGAAAAACCCCTACGAGCAGTACTTC CASGSTGTGVRKNPYEQYF
TRBD2 TRBJ2-7 few TRBV7-2 TGTGCCAGTTCCAAGCGGGGTGCGTACGAGCAGTACTTC CASSKRGAYEQYF
NA TRBJ2-7 many TRBV3-1 TGTGCCAGCAGCCCCCGTGTGGGGGCGAGCTACGAGCAGTACTTC CASSPRVGASYEQYF
NA TRBJ2-7 few TRBV29-1 TGCAGCGTTGAGAGCGGGCCCTCCTACGAGCAGTACTTC CSVESGPSYEQYF
NA TRBJ2-1 NA TRBV4-3 TGCGCCAGCAGCCAAGAAGGCAGCCGAGGCGCTAGCCTCCACTACAATGAGCAGTTCTTC CASSQEGSRGASLHYNEQFF
TRBD2 TRBJ2-1 many TRBV12-3/TRBV12-4 TGTGCCAGCCGGACTAGCGGGACCAACAATGAGCAGTTCTTC CASRTSGTNNEQFF
TRBD1 TRBJ2-2 few TRBV4-3 TGCGCCAGCAGCCAAGGAAGGGGGCGGTCTGCAGGGGAGCTGTTTTTT CASSQGRGRSAGELFF
NA TRBJ1-1 many TRBV20-1 TGCAGTGCTAGAGACAGGGGATGGACTCTGAATGAAGCTTTCTTT CSARDRGWTLNEAFF
NA TRBJ1-1 NA TRBV12-3/TRBV12-4 TGTGCCAGCAGTTTAGCTATAAGTCCCATGAACACTGAAGCTTTCTTT CASSLAISPMNTEAFF
NA TRBJ2-5 many TRBV4-2 TGTGCCAGCAGCCGGGTTATGGCTAGTCAAGAGACCCAGTACTTC CASSRVMASQETQYF
NA TRBJ2-5 NA TRBV7-9 TGTGCCAGCAGCCCAAGACTAAGCGAGACCCAGTACTTC CASSPRLSETQYF
TRBD2 TRBJ2-1 NA TRBV20-1 TGCAGTGGTGAAGGATCGGGGGGGTACAATGAGCAGTTCTTC CSGEGSGGYNEQFF
NA TRBJ2-1 few TRBV12-3/TRBV12-4 TGTGCCAGCAGTTTATCGGCCCGATCTAATGAGCAGTTCTTC CASSLSARSNEQFF
NA TRBJ1-4 NA TRBV6-1 TGTGCCAGCAGATGGACCTCAACGGGTGAAAAACTGTTTTTT CASRWTSTGEKLFF
NA TRBJ1-6 few TRBV6-1 TGTGCCAGCAGTGATTCAAATTCGGCCTCACCCCTCCACTTT CASSDSNSASPLHF
TRBD2 TRBJ2-3 many TRBV6-5 TGTGCCAGCAGTTTTTATAGCGGGAGTACAGATACGCAGTATTTT CASSFYSGSTDTQYF
NA TRBJ2-2 many TRBV6-2/TRBV6-3 TGTGCCAGCAGTATTCTTGGAAACACCGGGGAGCTGTTTTTT CASSILGNTGELFF
NA TRBJ2-2 few TRBV6-5 TGTGCCACCGGCAGGGAAGTCGGGGAGCTGTTTTTT CATGREVGELFF
NA TRBJ2-5 NA TRBV11-2 TGTGCCAGCAGCTTAGTACTAGCTTCGTACCAAGAGACCCAGTACTTC CASSLVLASYQETQYF
TRBD2 TRBJ2-5 few TRBV9 TGTGCCAGCAGCTCCGGAACCGGGACTAGCGGGAGGTACCAAGAGACCCAGTACTTC CASSSGTGTSGRYQETQYF
TRBD1 TRBJ2-7 many TRBV5-6 TGTGCCAGCAGCACTGGACAGGGCAGGGACGAGCAGTACTTC CASSTGQGRDEQYF